The 20 T cell receptor beta chains listed next were all sequenced from one sample in a study of shared clonotypes between healthy human individuals. The table came from immunoSEQ multiplex PCR; TCRdb's copy has only in-frame clones and leaves some out. In the table there are a few million clones, over 85% of which are singletons. The material sequenced was naive CD4+ T cells sorted from blood. Subset indicated: CD45RA+ positively selected. Receptor source: a man between 18 and 35 years old in good health.

This chain uses TRBV10-2 with TRBJ2-7, with 7 nucleotides matching TRBD2. CDR3 length equals 13 residues. Germline V CDR1 and CDR2: WSHSY, SAAADI. V was pared by 6 bases and J by 3 bases, with 5 bases of the junction left unmatched. CDR3 in amino acids: CASSGASGYEQYF. The CDR3 bases are TGCGCCAGCAGCGGGGCTAGCGGCTACGAGCAGTACTTC.

J is TRBJ2-7 and V is TRBV27, with D perhaps TRBD2 (5 bases). The CDR3 loop spans 15 amino acids. V was pared by 1 base and J by 0 bases, with 10 bases between. Germline V CDR1 and CDR2: MNHEY, SMNVEV (reference sequence). This chain's CDR3 is CASSLLRGSSYEQYF. For the CDR3, the DNA is TGTGCCAGCAGTTTATTACGGGGAAGCTCCTACGAGCAGTACTTC.

The chain combines TRBV18 with TRBJ2-2; TRBD1 aligns across 7 bases. Per germline, CDR1 KGHSH and CDR2 LQKENI. The CDR3 is 17 amino acids. V lost 3 bases, J lost 0 bases, and 7 bases stayed unmatched. Here the CDR3 reads CASSPTLDRSNTGELFF. Written as DNA, the CDR3 is TGTGCCAGCTCACCTACCCTGGACAGGTCGAACACCGGGGAGCTGTTTTTT.

This clone was recorded once. The CDR3 coding sequence is TGTGCCAGCTCACCAGTTCCCCACACTGAAGCTTTCTTT. Translation gives CASSPVPHTEAFF. This chain links TRBV18 with TRBJ1-1; D uncertain. V was pared by 2 bases and J by 3 bases, with 7 bases between. The CDR3 has 13 amino acids. Per the germline V gene, CDR1 is KGHSH and CDR2 is LQKENI. Full variable domain (missing parts from reference TRBV18 and TRBJ1-1): NAGVMQNPRHLVRRRGQEARLRCSPMKGHSHVYWYRQLPEEGLKFMVYLQKENIIDESGMPKERFSAEFPKEGPSILRIQQVVRGDSAAYFCASSPVPHTEAFFGQGTRLTVV.

CDR3 DNA sequence: TGTGCCAGCAGCGGCAGCGGGACTCTATACGAGCAGTACTTC. This codes for CASSGSGTLYEQYF. This chain joins TRBV5-6 and TRBJ2-7; 7 bases match TRBD2. Germline CDR1 is SGHDT and CDR2 is YYEEEE. V shed 4 bases, J shed 4 bases, and the junction held 8 bases outside the gene matches. The CDR3 loop spans 14 amino acids.

This chain connects TRBV28 to TRBJ1-2; 9 bases map to TRBD1. Germline values: CDR1 MDHEN, CDR2 SYDVKM. After removal of 3 bases from V and 7 bases from J, the junction contained 6 bases not matched to a gene. This CDR3 is 14 amino acids long. The CDR3 protein is CASSFEDRGAGYTF. DNA of the CDR3: TGTGCCAGCAGTTTTGAGGACAGGGGAGCTGGCTACACCTTC.

The chain couples TRBV6-1 to TRBJ2-1; possibly TRBD1 for D (5 bases). The CDR3 is 13 amino acids. From germline, CDR1 is MNHNS and CDR2 SASEGT. Trimming pared 3 bases from V and 3 bases from J, leaving 6 bases between. The CDR3 nucleotides read TGTGCCAGCAGTGACCAGGGCTACAATGAGCAGTTCTTC. Amino acid sequence: CASSDQGYNEQFF.

The rearrangement uses TRBV7-9 and TRBJ2-5; TRBD1 might be the D (5 bases). Germline V CDR1 and CDR2: SEHNR, FQNEAQ (reference sequence). The germline V and J ends were trimmed by 8 bases and 5 bases, with 12 bases remaining between them. The CDR3 runs 12 residues. The CDR3 here is CASSGKRETQYF. The CDR3 nucleotides read TGTGCCAGCTCAGGGAAACGGGAGACCCAGTACTTC.

On this clone: Different DNA sequences within this sample yield the same CDR3. V is TRBV7-2 and J is TRBJ2-7, with unresolved D. This CDR3 is 13 amino acids long. The V end lost 3 bases, the J end lost 1 base, and 7 bases lay between the germline ends. CDR1 is SGHTA, CDR2 FQGNSA, per germline. The CDR3 loop reads CASSFDLSYEQYF. The CDR3 nucleotides are TGTGCCAGCAGCTTCGACTTGTCCTACGAGCAGTACTTC.

The chain has TRBV19 and TRBJ1-1; D is perhaps TRBD1 (6 bases). This CDR3 spans 15 amino acids. Germline V gives CDR1 LNHDA, CDR2 SQIVND (reference sequence). V was pared by 5 bases and J by 4 bases, with 17 bases between. CDR3 amino acids: CASSPLVGGSTEAFF. The CDR3 nucleotides read TGTGCCAGTAGTCCCCTTGTGGGGGGCAGCACTGAAGCTTTCTTT.

The chain uses TRBV6-1 and TRBJ1-5, with D unresolved. Germline lookup yields CDR1 MNHNS and CDR2 SASEGT. The CDR3 has 11 residues. V was pared by 5 bases and J by 9 bases, with 8 bases between. The CDR3 DNA sequence: TGTGCCAGCAGTCGGACCGGGCCCCAGCATTTT. Translating it yields CASSRTGPQHF.

About this clone itself: The same CDR3 can be traced to other DNA sequences in this sample. This chain connects TRBV19 to TRBJ2-7; 7 bases are shared with TRBD2. CDR3 length equals 13 residues. CDR1 and CDR2 from the germline V gene are LNHDA and SQIVND (reference sequence). V was pared by 5 bases and J by 3 bases, with 4 bases of the junction left unmatched. CDR3 region: CASSLSGGYEQYF. Here the CDR3 DNA reads TGTGCCAGTAGTTTGTCGGGGGGCTACGAGCAGTACTTC.

The chain links TRBV5-1 to TRBJ1-1; D may be TRBD1 (5 bases). Germline V gives CDR1 SGHRS, CDR2 YFSETQ. CDR3 size: 18 residues. The V end lost 4 bases, the J end lost 4 bases, and 26 bases lay between the germline ends. The CDR3 is CASSPRGPSGFGSTEAFF. CDR3 coding DNA: TGCGCCAGCAGCCCAAGGGGACCGAGTGGGTTTGGGAGCACTGAAGCTTTCTTT. Full variable domain (remainder filled in from reference TRBV5-1 and TRBJ1-1): KAGVTQTPRYLIKTRGQQVTLSCSPISGHRSVSWYQQTPGQGLQFLFEYFSETQRNKGNFPGRFSGRQFSNSRSEMNVSTLELGDSALYLCASSPRGPSGFGSTEAFFGQGTRLTVV.

This clone has more than one count but fewer than ten. J is TRBJ1-1 and V is TRBV12-5; 7 positions agree with TRBD1. The V and J ends lost 6 bases and 4 bases, in that order; junction bases with no gene match: 8. This CDR3 contains 14 residues. Germline CDR1 reads LGHNT; CDR2 reads FRNRAP. CDR3 DNA sequence: TGTGCTAGTGGCTTTAATGGACAGGCCACTGAAGCTTTCTTT. Amino acids: CASGFNGQATEAFF.

This clone was counted only a few times. This sample also contains other DNA sequences that code for the same CDR3. The CDR3 loop is CAWSVTNEKLFF. In DNA, the CDR3 is TGTGCCTGGAGTGTAACTAATGAAAAACTGTTTTTT. The chain joins TRBV30 to TRBJ1-4; D is undetermined. Germline assignment: CDR1 GTSNPN and CDR2 SVGIG (reference sequence). The CDR3 is made up of 12 amino acids. Trimming took off 0 bases at V and 1 base at J, with 0 bases between the two ends. The entire variable domain, with the rest obtained from reference TRBV30 and TRBJ1-4, is as follows: SQTIHQWPATLVQPVGSPLSLECTVEGTSNPNLYWYRQAAGRGLQLLFYSVGIGQISSEVPQNLSASRPQDRQFILSSKKLLLSDSGFYLCAWSVTNEKLFFGSGTQLSVL.

Note on this clone: Within the sample, other DNA sequences also encode this same CDR3. V is TRBV9 and J is TRBJ2-7, with 11 bases identical to TRBD2. The ends lost 3 bases at V and 2 bases at J; junction bases unmatched: 4. CDR1 is SGDLS and CDR2 is YYNGEE in the germline V gene. The CDR3 consists of 15 residues. CDR3: CASSAGLAETYEQYF. CDR3 nucleotide sequence: TGTGCCAGCAGCGCGGGACTAGCGGAAACCTACGAGCAGTACTTC.

The chain carries TRBV9 and TRBJ2-7, with D tentatively TRBD1 (6 bases). The germline V gene encodes CDR1 SGDLS and CDR2 YYNGEE. Trimming took off 4 bases at V and 0 bases at J, with 11 bases between the two ends. The CDR3 has 14 residues. CDR3 nucleotide sequence: TGTGCCAGCAGCCCTGGGGGCTTCTCCTACGAGCAGTACTTC. Translating gives CASSPGGFSYEQYF.

The gene calls are TRBV2 and TRBJ1-5; no clear D. The CDR3 covers 16 residues. Trimming stripped 4 bases from V and 0 bases from J, with 13 bases between. CDR1 SNHLY and CDR2 FYNNEI come from the germline V gene. CDR3 in amino acids: CASSVDQSLSNQPQHF. The CDR3 DNA reads TGTGCCAGCAGTGTAGATCAGAGCCTTAGCAATCAGCCCCAGCATTTT.

The rearrangement links TRBV9 to TRBJ2-7, with D possibly matching TRBD2 (5 bases). CDR1 and CDR2 from the germline V gene are SGDLS and YYNGEE. The CDR3 consists of 14 residues. V was trimmed by 0 bases and J by 5 bases, leaving 12 bases between them. CDR3 nucleotides: TGTGCCAGCAGCGTAGGGGTATTCGGGGACGAGCAGTACTTC. It encodes CASSVGVFGDEQYF.

The chain employs TRBV7-2 and TRBJ2-7, with 9 bases identical to TRBD1. The CDR3 is 15 amino acids. V lost 0 bases to trimming and J lost 3 bases; unmatched junction nucleotides: 3. CDR1 is SGHTA and CDR2 is FQGNSA in the germline V gene. In DNA, the CDR3 is TGTGCCAGCAGCTTAGCGCGGGGACAGGGCTACGAGCAGTACTTC. It encodes CASSLARGQGYEQYF.